The T cell receptor beta chain under discussion was sequenced for a study of CD8 T cells in ankylosing spondylitis. Regarding the study as a whole: A subset of motif variants has previously been described in the synovial fluid and blood of reactive arthritis. A motif in TCR beta, a set of under 10 highly homologous variants, appeared characteristic of ankylosing spondylitis blood. Researchers reportedly found disease-linked clones significantly enriched in matched ankylosing spondylitis synovial fluid.

Quantitative barcoded 5'-RACE was used to prepare TCR beta libraries. TCRdb reanalysed the 5' RACE reads using MiXCR and keeps one entry per CDR3 protein. The table lists just under 550,000 distinct CDR3 sequences, roughly 13% of them singletons. CDR1 is SGHKS and CDR2 is YYEKEE in the germline V gene (reference sequence). V lost 2 bases, J lost 7 bases, and 21 bases lay in between. The CDR3 loop spans 17 amino acids. The table lists this clonotype with a few counts. Its antigen is not identified. The rearrangement links TRBV5-5 to TRBJ1-4, with D perhaps matching TRBD1 (5 bases). Material: blood, either unsorted or a sorted T cell fraction (not recorded which). The receptor was derived from a male donor with ankylosing spondylitis. CDR3 loop: CASSLLRQSGGGEKLFF. The CDR3 DNA follows: TGTGCCAGCAGCTTACTACGACAGTCTGGGGGGGGTGAAAAACTGTTTTTT.